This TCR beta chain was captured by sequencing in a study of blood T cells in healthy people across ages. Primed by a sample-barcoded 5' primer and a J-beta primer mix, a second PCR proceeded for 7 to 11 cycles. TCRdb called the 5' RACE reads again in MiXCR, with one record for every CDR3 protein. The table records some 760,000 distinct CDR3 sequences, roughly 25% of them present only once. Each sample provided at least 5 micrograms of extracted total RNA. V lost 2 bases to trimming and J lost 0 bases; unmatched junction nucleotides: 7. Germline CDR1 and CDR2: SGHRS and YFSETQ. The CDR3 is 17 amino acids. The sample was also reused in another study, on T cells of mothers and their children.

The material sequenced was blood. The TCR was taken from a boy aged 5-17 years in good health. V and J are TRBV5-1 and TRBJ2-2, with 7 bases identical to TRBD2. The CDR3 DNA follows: TGCGCCAGCAGCTTAAACCCCGGGGGGACGAACACCGGGGAGCTGTTTTTT. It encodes CASSLNPGGTNTGELFF.